The present T cell receptor (beta chain) was sequenced within a study of Graves' ophthalmopathy and Graves' hyperthyroidism. Study-level points and caveats: The blood repertoire also included most expanded thyroid clonotypes above 0.001 frequency.

The ends were cut back, 3 bases at V and 7 bases at J, with 12 bases in the middle. The CDR3 has 13 residues. Germline V gene data show CDR1 as ENHRY and CDR2 as SYGVKD. The sequenced template was RNA, covering the TCR beta CDR3 region. Second-round multiplex PCR came after first-round RT-PCR with HTBI primers. Using its own MiXCR run on the multiplex PCR reads, TCRdb lists one record per CDR3 protein. The sample lists hundreds of thousands of distinct CDR3 sequences, 40% seen once, with about 40% in the top ten. As concerns this clonotype: Its antigen is still unknown.

Sequencing was carried out using peripheral blood. The sequence was collected from an adult man with Graves' ophthalmopathy. The chain recombines TRBV10-3 with TRBJ1-1; D uncertain. CDR3 sequence (DNA): TGTGCCATCAGTGATGGGAGTTCCTATGAAGCTTTCTTT. It codes for CAISDGSSYEAFF.